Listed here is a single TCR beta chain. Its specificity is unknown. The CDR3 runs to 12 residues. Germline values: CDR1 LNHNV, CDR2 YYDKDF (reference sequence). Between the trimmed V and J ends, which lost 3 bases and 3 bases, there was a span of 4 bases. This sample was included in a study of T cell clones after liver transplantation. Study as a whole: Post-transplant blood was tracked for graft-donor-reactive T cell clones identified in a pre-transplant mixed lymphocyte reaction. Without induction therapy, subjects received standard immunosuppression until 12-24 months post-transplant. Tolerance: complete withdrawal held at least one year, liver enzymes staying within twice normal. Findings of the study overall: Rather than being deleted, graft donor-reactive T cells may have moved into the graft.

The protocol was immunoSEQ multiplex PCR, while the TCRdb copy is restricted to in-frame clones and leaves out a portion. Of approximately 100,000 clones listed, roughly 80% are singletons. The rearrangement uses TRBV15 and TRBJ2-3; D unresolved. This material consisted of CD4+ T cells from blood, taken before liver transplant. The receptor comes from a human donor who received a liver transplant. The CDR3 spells CATSRRTDTQYF. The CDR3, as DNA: TGTGCCACCAGCAGGCGAACAGATACGCAGTATTTT. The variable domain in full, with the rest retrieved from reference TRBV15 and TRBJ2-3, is DAMVIQNPRYQVTQFGKPVTLSCSQTLNHNVMYWYQQKSSQAPKLLFHYYDKDFNNEADTPDNFQSRRPNTSFCFLDIRSPGLGDTAMYLCATSRRTDTQYFGPGTRLTVL.